The sequence of this T cell receptor (beta chain) was determined in a study of long-term antiretroviral therapy in people with HIV. Whole-study results and caveats: ART-treated samples gained diversity yet remained below transplant donor controls. Viral resistance, ART adherence and therapy changes all lacked available data.

Survey-level immunoSEQ v3.0 assays were run. Measured with immunoSEQ multiplex PCR; TCRdb has only the in-frame clones, and not every one. The data contain approximately 31,000 clones, roughly nine tenths of them singletons. In the case of this clone: What it binds is unknown.

The V end was cut by 5 bases, the J end by 2 bases, with 10 bases between. CDR3 length: 13 residues. CDR1 is SNHLY, CDR2 FYNNEI, per germline. V is TRBV2 and J is TRBJ2-7; D gene uncertain. The source is a man aged 18 to 30 with HIV. The specimen was unsorted PBMCs, collected 1.1 years after starting antiretroviral therapy. In nucleotides, the CDR3 is TGTGCCAGCAGTTTCGTTTCGACCTACGAGCAGTACTTC. Protein: CASSFVSTYEQYF.